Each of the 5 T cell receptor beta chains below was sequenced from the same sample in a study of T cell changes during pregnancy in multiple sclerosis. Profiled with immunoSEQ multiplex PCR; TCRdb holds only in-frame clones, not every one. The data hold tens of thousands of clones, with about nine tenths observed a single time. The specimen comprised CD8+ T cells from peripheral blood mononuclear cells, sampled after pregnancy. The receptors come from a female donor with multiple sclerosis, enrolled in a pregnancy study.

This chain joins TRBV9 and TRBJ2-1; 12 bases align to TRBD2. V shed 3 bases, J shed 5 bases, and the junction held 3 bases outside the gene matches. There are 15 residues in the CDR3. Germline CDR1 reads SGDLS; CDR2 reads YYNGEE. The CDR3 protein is CASSATSGGNNEQFF. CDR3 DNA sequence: TGTGCCAGCAGCGCCACTAGCGGGGGGAACAATGAGCAGTTCTTC.

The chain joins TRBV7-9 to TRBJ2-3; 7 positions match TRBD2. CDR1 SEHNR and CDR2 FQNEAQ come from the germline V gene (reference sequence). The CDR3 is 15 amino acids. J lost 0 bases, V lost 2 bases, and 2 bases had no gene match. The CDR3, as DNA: TGTGCCAGCAGCTTAAATAGCGGGAGCACAGATACGCAGTATTTT. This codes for CASSLNSGSTDTQYF.

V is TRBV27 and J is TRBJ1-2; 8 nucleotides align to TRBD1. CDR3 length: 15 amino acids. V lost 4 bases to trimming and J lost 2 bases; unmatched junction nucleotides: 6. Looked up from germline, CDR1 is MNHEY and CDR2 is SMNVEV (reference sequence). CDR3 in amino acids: CASSSWTGWNYGYTF. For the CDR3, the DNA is TGTGCCAGCAGTTCCTGGACAGGGTGGAACTATGGCTACACCTTC.

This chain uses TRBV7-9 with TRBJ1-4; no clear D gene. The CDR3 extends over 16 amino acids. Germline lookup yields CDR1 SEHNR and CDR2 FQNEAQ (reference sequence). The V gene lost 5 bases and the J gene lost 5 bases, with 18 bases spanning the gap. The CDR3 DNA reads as TGTGCCAGCAGCACCCGGGAGGGTCGGTGGAATGAAAAACTGTTTTTT. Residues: CASSTREGRWNEKLFF. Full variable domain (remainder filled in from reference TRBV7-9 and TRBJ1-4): DTGVSQNPRHKITKRGQNVTFRCDPISEHNRLYWYRQTLGQGPEFLTYFQNEAQLEKSRLLSDRFSAERPKGSFSTLEIQRTEQGDSAMYLCASSTREGRWNEKLFFGSGTQLSVL.

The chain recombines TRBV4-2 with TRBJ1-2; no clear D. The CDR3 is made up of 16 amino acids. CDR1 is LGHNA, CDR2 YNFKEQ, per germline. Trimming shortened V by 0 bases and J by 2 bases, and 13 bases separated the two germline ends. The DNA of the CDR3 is TGTGCCAGCAGCCAAGATCTGGAGGATACCAACTATGGCTACACCTTC. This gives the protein CASSQDLEDTNYGYTF.